This is a list of T cell receptor beta chains from one sample in a study of shared clonotypes between healthy human individuals. Assay used: immunoSEQ multiplex PCR; TCRdb lists only in-frame clones, some missing. The sample includes about 1,500,000 clones, approximately 96% of them seen just once. Sequenced sample: naive CD4+ T cells sorted from blood. Source of these receptors: a man aged 25 to 40 in good health. The CDR3 runs from the conserved cysteine through the conserved F or W. D genes are given only for firm matches. The size of a clone is reported for some rows only, either as once, few or many, or as a class for expanded clones.

v_gene	j_gene	d_gene	abundance	CDR3nt	CDR3aa
TRBV4-3	TRBJ2-1	.	.	TGCGCCAGCAGCCCCTCCTATAGCTCCTACAATGAGCAGTTCTTC	CASSPSYSSYNEQFF
TRBV7-2	TRBJ1-2	TRBD1	.	TGTGCCAGCAGCTTAAACCCCGTGGGGACAGGGGGCTCGGGTGGCTACACCTTC	CASSLNPVGTGGSGGYTF
TRBV7-8	TRBJ2-2	.	.	TGTGCCAGCAGCTTAAGAGTCTCCCCGGTTCAACCCGGGGAGCTGTTTTTT	CASSLRVSPVQPGELFF
TRBV4-1	TRBJ2-1	.	.	TGCGCCAGCAGCCAAGGAACAGGGACCGCCTACAATGAGCAGTTCTTC	CASSQGTGTAYNEQFF
TRBV9	TRBJ2-7	.	.	TGTGCCAGCAGCCCGCGGGACTTCAAGGGCCTCTCCTACGAGCAGTACTTC	CASSPRDFKGLSYEQYF
TRBV5-1	TRBJ2-5	TRBD2	.	TGCGCCAGCTCCTCTGGGACTACCAAAGAGACCCAGTACTTC	CASSSGTTKETQYF
TRBV4-3	TRBJ2-1	.	.	TGCGCCAGCAGCCAAGACTCGAGTCCAACTTACAATGAGCAGTTCTTC	CASSQDSSPTYNEQFF
TRBV7-2	TRBJ2-1	.	.	TGTGCCAGCAGCTTAGGAGGTTTGGCGACTAGGAGGGTAAATGAGCAGTTCTTC	CASSLGGLATRRVNEQFF
TRBV29-1	TRBJ2-2	.	.	TGCAGCGTTGCTGGCAGGTACACCGGGGAGCTGTTTTTT	CSVAGRYTGELFF
TRBV5-5	TRBJ2-7	.	.	TGTGCCAGCAGCCCCCTGACAACGGGTAGCTCCTACGAGCAGTACTTC	CASSPLTTGSSYEQYF
TRBV9	TRBJ2-3	TRBD2	.	TGTGCCAGCAGCTTTCAGACCGGGACTAGTTTCTCCACAGATACGCAGTATTTT	CASSFQTGTSFSTDTQYF
TRBV6-1	TRBJ2-7	.	.	TGTGCCAGCAGTGAAGCGCTGTTAACCTACGAGCAGTACTTC	CASSEALLTYEQYF
TRBV19	TRBJ2-7	.	.	TGTGCCAGTAATGCACAGGGATCCTACGAGCAGTACTTC	CASNAQGSYEQYF
TRBV7-9	TRBJ2-3	.	.	TGTGCCAGCAGCTTCACTGAACTCACAGATACGCAGTATTTT	CASSFTELTDTQYF
TRBV18	TRBJ2-7	.	.	TGTGCCAGCTCACCGTCTCGGGACATGGGCTACGAGCAGTACTTC	CASSPSRDMGYEQYF
TRBV5-8	TRBJ2-2	TRBD2	once	TGTGCCAGCAGCCGGGAGGGTAGCTCCGCGAACACCGGGGAGCTGTTTTTT	CASSREGSSANTGELFF
TRBV7-9	TRBJ2-3	.	.	TGTGCCAGCAGCTTAATCGGGGCTCTATACGAGTATTTT	CASSLIGALYEYF
TRBV15	TRBJ2-7	.	once	TGTGCCACCAGCAGAGACCTTGGGGTCGGCGGCTCCTACGAGCAGTACTTC	CATSRDLGVGGSYEQYF
TRBV7-3	TRBJ2-3	.	.	TGTGCCAGCAGTTCCGAGACAGATACGCAGTATTTT	CASSSETDTQYF
TRBV7-6	TRBJ2-2	TRBD2	.	TGTGCCAGCAGTCGTGGACTAGCCGGAGGTAGCACCGGGGAGCTGTTTTTT	CASSRGLAGGSTGELFF
TRBV2	TRBJ1-2	TRBD1	.	TGTGCCAGCAGGCCGGGACAGGGAACTGGCTACACCTTC	CASRPGQGTGYTF